These T cell receptor beta chains were read from a single sample in a study of CD8+ T cells in alopecia areata. The protocol was immunoSEQ multiplex PCR, while the TCRdb copy is restricted to in-frame clones and leaves out a portion. The table records around 180,000 clones, roughly 60% of them present only once. Sequences were derived from CD4+ T cells sorted from blood, sampled at week 24, from a patient treated with tofacitinib. The receptors shown here come from a human donor with alopecia areata. Each CDR3 is given with its conserved first and last residue.

J gene,V gene,CDR3 protein
TRBJ2-1,TRBV29-1,CSVEVGQKQFF
TRBJ1-5,TRBV2,CASTKGLNNQPQHF
TRBJ1-5,TRBV10-3,CATRGTGRNQPQHF
TRBJ1-1,TRBV30,CAWSNTGKNTEAFF
TRBJ1-5,TRBV29-1,CSVGGANQPQHF
TRBJ1-6,TRBV5-6,CASSPTQGAQSPLHF
TRBJ1-1,TRBV29-1,CSVRIVGALAFF
TRBJ1-1,TRBV5-1,CASSLGEVNTEAFF
TRBJ2-5,TRBV29-1,CSVELRKPRSEQETQYF
TRBJ2-1,TRBV11-2,CASSLMAATNEQFF
TRBJ2-2,TRBV2,CASSAGELFF
TRBJ2-2,TRBV5-6,CASSWGKSGELFF
TRBJ2-1,TRBV9,CASSVDRGPYNEQFF
TRBJ1-2,TRBV5-1,CASSLLPGSDYGYTF
TRBJ2-3,TRBV4-3,CASSQDRRGTDTQYF
TRBJ2-3,TRBV5-1,CASSLDRDTQYF
TRBJ1-4,TRBV5-1,CASCQGGTNEKLFF
TRBJ2-1,TRBV7-2,CASSRDRELYNEQFF
TRBJ1-2,TRBV19,CASTPTPVHGYTF
TRBJ2-2,TRBV29-1,CSVGSLNAGELFF
TRBJ1-2,TRBV5-1,CASSLEDTDYGYTF
TRBJ1-5,TRBV7-2,CASSLTAMGQPQHF
TRBJ1-1,TRBV29-1,CSAGQGGETEAFF
TRBJ2-7,TRBV2,CASNQPEAPYEQYF
TRBJ2-3,TRBV15,CATSRDNEYTQYF
TRBJ2-7,TRBV13,CASSLNPGNSYEQYF
TRBJ2-3,TRBV30,CAWSVRGGTDTQYF
TRBJ1-1,TRBV30,CAWSVPTGNTEAFF
TRBJ2-1,TRBV5-1,CASSLQAGGLNEQFF
TRBJ2-1,TRBV29-1,CSVGTSGGINEQFF